This TCR beta chain is drawn from a study of blood T cell repertoires in COVID-19. The CDR3 has 15 residues. V lost 0 bases to trimming and J lost 3 bases; unmatched junction nucleotides: 5. CDR1 and CDR2 (germline): SGHRS, YFSETQ. Sequencing was performed with immunoSEQ multiplex PCR; in TCRdb, only in-frame clones are kept and a portion is missing. The repertoire has about 200,000 clones, about 80% of them found once; the top ten carry roughly 6.7%. The V call is TRBV5-1, the J call TRBJ1-1; 7 bases map to TRBD1. Sample: peripheral blood. This TCR was recovered from a man aged 55 to 70 with acute or convalescent COVID-19. CDR3 nucleotide sequence: TGCGCCAGCAGCTTGGTGGGACAGATCTACACTGAAGCTTTCTTT. It encodes CASSLVGQIYTEAFF.